The present entry profiles one T cell receptor beta chain with its context. The study ran its PCR with 60 Vbeta and 13 Jbeta primers. The data were produced by immunoSEQ multiplex PCR, yet TCRdb's version contains in-frame clones alone and is incomplete. The sample consists of around 160,000 clones, approximately 79% of them appearing once. This entry comes from a study of cytomegalovirus exposure and HLA in healthy donors. The sequenced sample was PBMCs. This TCR was recovered from a human donor in good health.

CDR3 DNA: TGTGCCAGCTCACCCGGAAGGGGTGAGACCCAGTACTTC. This translates into CASSPGRGETQYF. The J gene is TRBJ2-5, the V gene TRBV18; D may be TRBD1 (5 bases). V lost 3 bases and J lost 5, with 10 bases in between. CDR3 size: 13 residues. Per germline, CDR1 KGHSH and CDR2 LQKENI.